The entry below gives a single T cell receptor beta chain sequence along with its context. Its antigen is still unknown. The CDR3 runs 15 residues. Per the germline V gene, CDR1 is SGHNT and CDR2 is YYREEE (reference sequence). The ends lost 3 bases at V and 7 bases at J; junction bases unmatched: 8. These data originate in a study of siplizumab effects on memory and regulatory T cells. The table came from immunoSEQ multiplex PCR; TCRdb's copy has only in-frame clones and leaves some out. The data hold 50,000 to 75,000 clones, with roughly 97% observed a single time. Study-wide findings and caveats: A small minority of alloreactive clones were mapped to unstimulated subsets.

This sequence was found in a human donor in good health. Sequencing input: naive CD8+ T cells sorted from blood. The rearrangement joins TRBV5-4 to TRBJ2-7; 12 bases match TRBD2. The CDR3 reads CASSYASGGVVEQYF. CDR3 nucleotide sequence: TGTGCCAGCAGCTATGCTAGCGGGGGGGTAGTTGAGCAGTACTTC.